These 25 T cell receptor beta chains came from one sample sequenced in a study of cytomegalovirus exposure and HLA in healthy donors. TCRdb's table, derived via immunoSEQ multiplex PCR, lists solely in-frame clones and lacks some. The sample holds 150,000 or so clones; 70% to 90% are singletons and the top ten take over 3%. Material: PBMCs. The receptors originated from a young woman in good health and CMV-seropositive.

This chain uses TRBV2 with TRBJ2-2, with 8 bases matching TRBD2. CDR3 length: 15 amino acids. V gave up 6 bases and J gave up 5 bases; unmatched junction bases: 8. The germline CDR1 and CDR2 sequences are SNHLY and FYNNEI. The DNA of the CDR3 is TGTGCCAGCAGGGCCGGGACTAGTGATACCGGGGAGCTGTTTTTT. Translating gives CASRAGTSDTGELFF.

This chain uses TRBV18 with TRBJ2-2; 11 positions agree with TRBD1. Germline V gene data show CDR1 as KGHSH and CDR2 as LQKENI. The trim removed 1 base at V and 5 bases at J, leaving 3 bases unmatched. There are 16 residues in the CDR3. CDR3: CASSPRGTGGTGELFF. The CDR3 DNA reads TGTGCCAGCTCACCACGGGGGACAGGGGGTACCGGGGAGCTGTTTTTT.

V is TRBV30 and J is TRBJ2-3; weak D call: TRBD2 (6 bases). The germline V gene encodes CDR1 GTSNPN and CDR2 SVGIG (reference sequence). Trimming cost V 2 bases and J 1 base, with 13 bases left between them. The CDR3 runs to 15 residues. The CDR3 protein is CAWSPLALGTDTQYF. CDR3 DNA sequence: TGTGCCTGGAGTCCCCTAGCGCTGGGCACAGATACGCAGTATTTT.

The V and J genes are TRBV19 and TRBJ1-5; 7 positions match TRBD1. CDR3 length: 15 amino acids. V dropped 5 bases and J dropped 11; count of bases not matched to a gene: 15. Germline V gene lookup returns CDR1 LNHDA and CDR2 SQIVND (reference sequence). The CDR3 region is CASSSRTGGPGAQHF. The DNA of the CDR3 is TGTGCCAGTAGTTCCCGGACAGGCGGTCCGGGGGCCCAGCATTTT.

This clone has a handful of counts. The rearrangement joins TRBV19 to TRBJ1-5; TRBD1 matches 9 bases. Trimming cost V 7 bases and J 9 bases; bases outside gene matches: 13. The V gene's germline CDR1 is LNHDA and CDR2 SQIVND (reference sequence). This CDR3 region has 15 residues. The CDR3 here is CASTWTGEVSRPQHF. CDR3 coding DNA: TGTGCCAGTACCTGGACAGGGGAGGTATCACGGCCCCAGCATTTT.

DNA for the CDR3: TGTGCCAGTAGTCAGACTAGCCGGTTCACAGATACGCAGTATTTT. It is translated as CASSQTSRFTDTQYF. The chain employs TRBV19 and TRBJ2-3; the match to TRBD2 covers 7 bases. Germline trimming cut 5 bases from V and 2 bases from J; bases unmatched to any gene: 7. The CDR3 loop spans 15 amino acids. CDR1 and CDR2 from the germline V gene are LNHDA and SQIVND (reference sequence).

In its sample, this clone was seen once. CDR3 amino acids: CASSEAKGADTEAFF. CDR3 coding DNA: TGTGCCAGCAGTGAAGCGAAGGGGGCGGACACTGAAGCTTTCTTT. The chain carries TRBV2 and TRBJ1-1, with 7 bases matching TRBD1. Germline lookup yields CDR1 SNHLY and CDR2 FYNNEI. Trimming at V came to 0 bases and at J to 3 bases, leaving 4 bases not matched to a gene. This CDR3 region has 15 residues.

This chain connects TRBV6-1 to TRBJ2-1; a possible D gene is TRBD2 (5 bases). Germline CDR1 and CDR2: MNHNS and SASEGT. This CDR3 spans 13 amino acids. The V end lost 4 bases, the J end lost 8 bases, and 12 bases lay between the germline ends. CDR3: CASSGQDWDEQFF. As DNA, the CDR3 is TGTGCCAGCAGTGGGCAGGACTGGGATGAGCAGTTCTTC.

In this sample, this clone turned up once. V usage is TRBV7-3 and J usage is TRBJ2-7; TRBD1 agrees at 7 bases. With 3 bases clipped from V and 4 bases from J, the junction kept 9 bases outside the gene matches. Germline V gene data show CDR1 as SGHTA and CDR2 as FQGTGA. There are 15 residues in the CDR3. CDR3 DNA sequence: TGTGCCAGCAGCTTGGCTAGGGGGCTACAATACGAGCAGTACTTC. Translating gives CASSLARGLQYEQYF. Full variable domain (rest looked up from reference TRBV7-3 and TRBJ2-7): GAGVSQTPSNKVTEKGKYVELRCDPISGHTALYWYRQSLGQGPEFLIYFQGTGAADDSGLPNDRFFAVRPEGSVSTLKIQRTERGDSAVYLCASSLARGLQYEQYFGPGTRLTVT.

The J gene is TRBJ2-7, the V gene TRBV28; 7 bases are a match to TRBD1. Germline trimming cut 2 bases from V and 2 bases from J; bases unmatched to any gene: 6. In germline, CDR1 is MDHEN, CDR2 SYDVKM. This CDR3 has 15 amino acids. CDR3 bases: TGTGCCAGCAGTTTAGGGACAGCGACTACCTACGAGCAGTACTTC. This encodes CASSLGTATTYEQYF.

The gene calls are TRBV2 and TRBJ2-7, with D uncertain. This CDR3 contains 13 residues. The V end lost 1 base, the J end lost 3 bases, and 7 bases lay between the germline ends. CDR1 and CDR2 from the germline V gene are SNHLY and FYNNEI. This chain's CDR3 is CASSEGSSYEQYF. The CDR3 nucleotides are TGTGCCAGCAGTGAAGGGTCTAGCTACGAGCAGTACTTC.

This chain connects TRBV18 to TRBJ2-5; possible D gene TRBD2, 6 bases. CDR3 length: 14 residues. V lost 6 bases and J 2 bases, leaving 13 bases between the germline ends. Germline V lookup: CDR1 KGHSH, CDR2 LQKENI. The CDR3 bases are TGTGCCAGCTCCTCCGGAGGGCCGCAAGAGACCCAGTACTTC. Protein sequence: CASSSGGPQETQYF.

The CDR3 protein is CSVEMSRVETQYF. CDR3 nucleotide sequence: TGCAGCGTTGAAATGTCGAGGGTGGAGACCCAGTACTTC. This sequence joins TRBV29-1 and TRBJ2-5; TRBD2 might be the D (5 bases). CDR1 and CDR2 (germline): SQVTM, ANQGSEA. CDR3 size: 13 residues. The V end lost 2 bases, the J end lost 5 bases, and 12 bases lay between the germline ends.

DNA for the CDR3: TGTGCCATCAGTGAGTCGCGGGAAACCGGGGAGCTGTTTTTT. Its protein product is CAISESRETGELFF. The rearrangement uses TRBV10-3 and TRBJ2-2; TRBD2 might be the D (6 bases). The V end was cut by 0 bases, the J end by 5 bases, with 7 bases between. The germline CDR1 and CDR2 sequences are ENHRY and SYGVKD. The CDR3 runs to 14 residues.

CDR3 loop: CAWSLRTGDEKLFF. The CDR3 DNA follows: TGTGCCTGGAGTCTCCGGACAGGAGATGAAAAACTGTTTTTT. The chain links TRBV30 to TRBJ1-4, with TRBD1 matching 7 bases. The CDR3 totals 14 residues. Germline V gene data show CDR1 as GTSNPN and CDR2 as SVGIG (reference sequence). The trim removed 2 bases at V and 6 bases at J, leaving 6 bases unmatched.

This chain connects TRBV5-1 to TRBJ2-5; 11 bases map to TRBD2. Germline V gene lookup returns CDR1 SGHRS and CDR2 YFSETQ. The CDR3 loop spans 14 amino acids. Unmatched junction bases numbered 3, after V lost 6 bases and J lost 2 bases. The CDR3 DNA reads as TGCGCCAGCAAAGTAGCGGGAGGGCAAGAGACCCAGTACTTC. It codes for CASKVAGGQETQYF.

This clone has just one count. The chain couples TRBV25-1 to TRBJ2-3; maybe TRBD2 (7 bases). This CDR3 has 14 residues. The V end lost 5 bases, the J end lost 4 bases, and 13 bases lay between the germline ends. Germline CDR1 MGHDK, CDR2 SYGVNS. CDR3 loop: CASSFGGGPDTQYF. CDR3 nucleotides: TGTGCCAGCAGTTTTGGCGGGGGCCCAGATACGCAGTATTTT.

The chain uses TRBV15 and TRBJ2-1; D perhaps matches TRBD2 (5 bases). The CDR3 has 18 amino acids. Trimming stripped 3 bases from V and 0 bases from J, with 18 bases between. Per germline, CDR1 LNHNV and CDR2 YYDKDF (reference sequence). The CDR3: CATSRDLGGLSSYNEQFF. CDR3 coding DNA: TGTGCCACCAGCAGGGACCTGGGCGGGCTAAGCTCCTACAATGAGCAGTTCTTC.

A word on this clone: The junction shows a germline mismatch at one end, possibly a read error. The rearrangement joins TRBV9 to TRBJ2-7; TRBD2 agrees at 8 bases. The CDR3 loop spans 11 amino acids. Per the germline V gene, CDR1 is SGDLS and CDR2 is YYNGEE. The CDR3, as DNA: TGTGCCAGCAGCTCAGGCGGGGGGCTCAACTTC. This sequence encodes CASSSGGGLNF.

The CDR3 region has the DNA TGTGCCAGCAGTTTATTGGTGGGCAACCAAGAGACCCAGTACTTC. This gives the protein CASSLLVGNQETQYF. The gene calls are TRBV27 and TRBJ2-5; D not resolved. The V gene lost 1 base and the J gene lost 0 bases, with 9 bases spanning the gap. This CDR3 comprises 15 residues. The germline V gene encodes CDR1 MNHEY and CDR2 SMNVEV (reference sequence).

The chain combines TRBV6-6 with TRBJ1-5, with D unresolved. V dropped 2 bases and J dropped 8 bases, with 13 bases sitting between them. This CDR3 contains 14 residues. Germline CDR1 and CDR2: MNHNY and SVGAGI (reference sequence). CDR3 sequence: CASSYEGTREPQHF. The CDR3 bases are TGTGCCAGCAGTTACGAGGGCACAAGGGAGCCCCAGCATTTT.

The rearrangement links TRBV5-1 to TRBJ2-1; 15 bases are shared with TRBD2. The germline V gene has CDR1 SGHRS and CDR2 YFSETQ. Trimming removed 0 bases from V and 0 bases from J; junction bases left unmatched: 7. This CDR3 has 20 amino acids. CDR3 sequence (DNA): TGCGCCAGCAGCTTGGACGCGGGACTAGCGGGGGGAAGCTCCTACAATGAGCAGTTCTTC. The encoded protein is CASSLDAGLAGGSSYNEQFF.

CDR3: CASSPAMNTEAFF. The CDR3 DNA reads as TGTGCCAGCTCACCAGCTATGAACACTGAAGCTTTCTTT. The rearrangement joins TRBV18 to TRBJ1-1, with unresolved D. There are 13 residues in the CDR3. Germline V lookup: CDR1 KGHSH, CDR2 LQKENI. The V and J ends lost 2 bases and 0 bases respectively, with 4 bases between them.

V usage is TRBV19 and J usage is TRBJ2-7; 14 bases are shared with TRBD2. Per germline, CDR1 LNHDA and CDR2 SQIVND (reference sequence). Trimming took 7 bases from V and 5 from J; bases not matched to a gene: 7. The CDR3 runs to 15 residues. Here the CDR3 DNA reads TGTGCCAGTAAGATGACTAGCGGGAGGGCCCACGAGCAGTACTTC. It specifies CASKMTSGRAHEQYF.

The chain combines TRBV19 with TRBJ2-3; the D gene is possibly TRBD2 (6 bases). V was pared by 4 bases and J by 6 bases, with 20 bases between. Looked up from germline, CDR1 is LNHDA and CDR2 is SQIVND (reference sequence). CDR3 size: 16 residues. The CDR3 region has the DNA TGTGCCAGTAGTAGTAGCGGACCTGATCGGACGGATACGCAGTATTTT. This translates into CASSSSGPDRTDTQYF.